Detailed here is one T cell receptor (beta chain). The data derive from a study of PD-1 blockade in classical Hodgkin lymphoma. Study as a whole: Patients were treated with nivolumab at 3 mg/kg, and this was given intravenously every 2 weeks.

The ends lost 8 bases at V and 1 base at J; junction bases unmatched: 0. The CDR3 runs to 13 residues. CDR1 and CDR2 from the germline V gene are PRHDT and FYEKMQ (reference sequence). Each of the patients experienced relapse following autologous stem cell transplantation, and their brentuximab vedotin exposure differed. Using immunoSEQ multiplex PCR, the repertoire was profiled, and TCRdb retains in-frame clones only, with some absent. Among about 97,000 clones, 80% to 90% were seen once, and the ten largest hold more than 6.5%. The rearrangement uses TRBV13 and TRBJ2-2, with TRBD1 matching over 8 bases. The sequencing used peripheral blood mononuclear cells (PBMCs), collected before the second cycle of nivolumab. The TCR originated in a human donor with classical Hodgkin lymphoma. The CDR3 protein is CASGQGNTGELFF. CDR3 sequence (DNA): TGTGCCAGCGGACAGGGGAACACCGGGGAGCTGTTTTTT.